This entry lists 6 T cell receptor beta chains sequenced from one sample in a study of T cells in Graves' hyperthyroidism and ophthalmopathy. Amplified TCR beta CDR3 regions came from RNA transcripts. The TCR CDR3 first-round RT-PCR relied on the HTBI primer set. Via MiXCR, TCRdb re-called the multiplex PCR reads, giving one row per CDR3 protein. The table has around 660,000 distinct CDR3 sequences, nearly 45% seen once; the top ten hold about 7.2%. The sequenced sample was peripheral blood or thyroid tissue (not recorded which). These TCRs come from an adult man with Graves' disease, either hyperthyroidism or ophthalmopathy (not recorded which).

The chain couples TRBV29-1 to TRBJ1-1; TRBD1 agrees at 7 bases. V shed 5 bases, J shed 1 base, and the junction held 7 bases outside the gene matches. CDR3 length equals 14 residues. Germline V gives CDR1 SQVTM, CDR2 ANQGSEA. The CDR3 bases are TGCAGCGTTAGCCAGGGGGACCCGAACACTGAAGCTTTCTTT. Its protein is CSVSQGDPNTEAFF.

This clonotype was seen at least ten times. The chain carries TRBV29-1 and TRBJ1-1; 7 bases fit TRBD1. There are 15 residues in the CDR3. Germline V gene data show CDR1 as SQVTM and CDR2 as ANQGSEA. The V gene end was trimmed by 4 bases and the J gene end by 3 bases; junction bases not matched to a gene: 11. CDR3 DNA: TGCAGCGTTGTCCGTCCGACAGGGTTTCACACTGAAGCTTTCTTT. Its protein product is CSVVRPTGFHTEAFF.

This clonotype showed up many times. The CDR3 DNA follows: TGCGCCAGCAGCTTGGGACTCCTCAACTATGGCTACACCTTC. This translates into CASSLGLLNYGYTF. The chain recombines TRBV5-1 with TRBJ1-2; D call uncertain. V was trimmed by 0 bases and J by 2 bases, leaving 8 bases between them. The CDR3 sequence is 14 residues long. Per the germline V gene, CDR1 is SGHRS and CDR2 is YFSETQ.

The chain links TRBV7-6 to TRBJ1-4; D possibly corresponds to TRBD1 (6 bases). The CDR3 runs 11 residues. V shed 5 bases and J shed 9 bases, with 7 bases lying between them. Germline-derived CDR1 and CDR2 are SGHVS and FNYEAQ. CDR3 sequence: CASSQGKKLFF. CDR3 DNA: TGTGCCAGCAGCCAGGGGAAAAAACTGTTTTTT.

This clonotype has more than one count but fewer than ten. The chain combines TRBV19 with TRBJ2-7; possibly TRBD2 for D (5 bases). There are 11 residues in the CDR3. V was shortened by 1 base and J by 8 bases, with 6 bases between the two germline ends. Germline V gives CDR1 LNHDA, CDR2 SQIVND (reference sequence). This chain's CDR3 is CASSIGEKQYF. In DNA form, the CDR3 reads TGTGCCAGTAGTATAGGGGAGAAGCAGTACTTC.

This clonotype was observed a handful of times. The rearrangement uses TRBV20-1 and TRBJ2-5; 9 nucleotides agree with TRBD1. The CDR3 extends over 13 amino acids. Trimming at V came to 5 bases and at J to 3 bases, leaving 4 bases not matched to a gene. Germline V gives CDR1 DFQATT, CDR2 SNEGSKA (reference sequence). The CDR3 DNA follows: TGCAGTGCTGGACAGGGGATCGAAGAGACCCAGTACTTC. Its protein product is CSAGQGIEETQYF.